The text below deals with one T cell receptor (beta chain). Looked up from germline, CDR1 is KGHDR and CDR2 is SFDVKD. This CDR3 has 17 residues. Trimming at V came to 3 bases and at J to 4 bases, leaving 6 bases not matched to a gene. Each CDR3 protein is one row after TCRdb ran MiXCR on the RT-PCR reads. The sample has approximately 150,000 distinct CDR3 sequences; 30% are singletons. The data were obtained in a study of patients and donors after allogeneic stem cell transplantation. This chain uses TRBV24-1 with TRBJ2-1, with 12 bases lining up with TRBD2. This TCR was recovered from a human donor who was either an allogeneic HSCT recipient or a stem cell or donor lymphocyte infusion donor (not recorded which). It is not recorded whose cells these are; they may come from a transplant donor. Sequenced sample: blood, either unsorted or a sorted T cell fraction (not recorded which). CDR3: CATSDASGRARYNEQFF. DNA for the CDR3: TGTGCCACCAGTGATGCTAGCGGGAGGGCGCGGTACAATGAGCAGTTCTTC.